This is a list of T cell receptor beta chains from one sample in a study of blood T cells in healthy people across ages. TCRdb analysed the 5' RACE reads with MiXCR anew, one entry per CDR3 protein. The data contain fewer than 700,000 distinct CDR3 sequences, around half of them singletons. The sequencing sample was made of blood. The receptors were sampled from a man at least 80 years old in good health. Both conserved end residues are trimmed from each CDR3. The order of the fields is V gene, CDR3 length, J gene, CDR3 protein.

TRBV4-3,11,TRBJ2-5,ASSQGKGETQY
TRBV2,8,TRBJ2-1,ASKRGEQF
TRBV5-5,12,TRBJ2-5,ASSFNTGGETQY
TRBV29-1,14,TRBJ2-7,SVGGASMRNSYEQY
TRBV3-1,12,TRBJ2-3,ASSQRVGSHTQY
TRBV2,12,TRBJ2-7,ASTGLAGTYEQY
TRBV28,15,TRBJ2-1,ASSPGLAVFSYNEQF
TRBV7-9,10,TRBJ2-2,ASTYLYGELF
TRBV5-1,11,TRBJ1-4,ASSGHSNEKLF
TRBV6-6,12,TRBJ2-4,ASSSSGREDEQY
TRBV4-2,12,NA,ASSQALRSETQY
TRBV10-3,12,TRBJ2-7,AIREDSRAYEQY
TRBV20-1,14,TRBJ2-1,SARQSGTPSYNEQF
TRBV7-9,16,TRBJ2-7,ASSIRKGIADSSYEQY
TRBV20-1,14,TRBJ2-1,SARVGTSGGYNEQF
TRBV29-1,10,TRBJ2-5,SGIAGEETQY
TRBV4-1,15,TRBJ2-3,ASRKANLAGGTDTQY
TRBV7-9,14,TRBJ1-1,ASSLTHPGRATEAF
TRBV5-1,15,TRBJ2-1,ASSLGAASGRLNEQF
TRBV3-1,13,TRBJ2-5,ASSPSLAVQETQY
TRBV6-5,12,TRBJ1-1,ASSRRGAGTEAF
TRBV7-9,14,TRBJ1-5,ASSSGQGDSNQPQH
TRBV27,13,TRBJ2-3,ASSLRDRAPDTQY
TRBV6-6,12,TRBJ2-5,ASSDGGEQETQY
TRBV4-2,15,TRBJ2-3,ASSQISGSQSTDTQY
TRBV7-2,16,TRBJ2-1,ASSLGTSGRLGINEQF
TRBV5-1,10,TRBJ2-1,ASSFGDQEQF
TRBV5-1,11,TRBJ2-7,ASRRTEIYEQY
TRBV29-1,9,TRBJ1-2,SASDGYGYT
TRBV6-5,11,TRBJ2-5,VSSGVAQETQY
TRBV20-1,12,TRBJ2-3,SARGGRAHDTQY
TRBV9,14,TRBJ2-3,ASSSKAVASTDTQY
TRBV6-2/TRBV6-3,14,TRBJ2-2,ASSARATQITGELF
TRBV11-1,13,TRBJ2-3,ASSFVRGPTGTQY